The source of this T cell receptor beta chain is a study of cytomegalovirus exposure and HLA in healthy donors. The CDR3 covers 17 residues. With V trimmed by 4 bases and J by 4 bases, 11 bases remained unmatched. Germline CDR1 is SGHNT and CDR2 is YYREEE (reference sequence). The assay was immunoSEQ multiplex PCR, and TCRdb's table has in-frame clones only and misses some. The table includes fewer than 200,000 clones, 84% detected once. This clonotype was obtained from a woman younger than 35 in good health and CMV-seropositive. The sample consisted of PBMCs. The chain joins TRBV5-4 to TRBJ1-2; 12 nucleotides match TRBD1. CDR3 amino acids: CASSGGTGGGLGYGYTF. The CDR3 region has the DNA TGTGCCAGCAGCGGCGGGACAGGGGGCGGTTTGGGCTATGGCTACACCTTC.